This passage covers 10 T cell receptor beta chains from one sample sequenced in a study of post-analysis software for immune sequencing data (dated by TCRdb to about 2015). Their specific antigens are unknown. Preparation of the library involved PCR. Sequencing was performed on an Illumina HiSeq 2500. Unique molecular identifiers were incorporated into TCR beta cDNA libraries to reduce PCR and sequencing biases. The raw public reads went through TCRdb reprocessing: fastp at Q25, MiXCR clone calling, in-frame beta chains kept. Each record represents a unique CDR3 protein, reported with the most common genes and DNA among its rows. Across this sample there are over 700,000 distinct CDR3 sequences, with about 32% seen only once. Of the sample, around 0.6% is held by the ten largest clones. Overall study outcomes, separate from this receptor: Four to six TRBV segments, including TRBV5-6, TRBV5-1 and TRBV20-1, were significantly more frequent in patients than controls.

Sequencing was done on a sample of blood. The receptors originated from a girl aged 10 to 17 with multiple sclerosis.

The V gene is TRBV5-1, the J gene TRBJ2-3, with D perhaps matching TRBD1 (5 bases). The CDR3 has 15 residues. Germline V gene data show CDR1 as SGHRS and CDR2 as YFSETQ. Trimming cost V 2 bases and J 3 bases, with 13 bases left between them. Here the CDR3 DNA reads TGCGCCAGCAGCTTAAGTTCCCAGGGTACAGATACGCAGTATTTT. The encoded protein is CASSLSSQGTDTQYF.

The rearrangement uses TRBV20-1 and TRBJ2-7; TRBD2 matches at 10 bases. The germline V gene encodes CDR1 DFQATT and CDR2 SNEGSKA (reference sequence). J was trimmed by 1 base and V by 0 bases; bases with no gene match: 12. The CDR3 runs 18 residues. The CDR3 loop is CSARDRVSGRTYSYEQYF. The DNA for the CDR3 is TGCAGTGCTAGAGATCGGGTTAGCGGGAGGACCTATTCCTACGAGCAGTACTTC.

This sequence joins TRBV7-2 and TRBJ2-7; 14 positions agree with TRBD2. The CDR3 spans 18 residues. Looked up from germline, CDR1 is SGHTA and CDR2 is FQGNSA. The trim removed 1 base at V and 1 base at J, leaving 6 bases unmatched. The CDR3 region has the DNA TGTGCCAGCAGCTTAGGACTAGCGGGAGGGTCACGATCCTACGAGCAGTACTTC. This codes for CASSLGLAGGSRSYEQYF. The full variable domain, rest sourced from reference TRBV7-2 and TRBJ2-7, is GAGVSQSPSNKVTEKGKDVELRCDPISGHTALYWYRQSLGQGLEFLIYFQGNSAPDKSGLPSDRFSAERTGGSVSTLTIQRTQQEDSAVYLCASSLGLAGGSRSYEQYFGPGTRLTVT.

The V gene is TRBV7-9, the J gene TRBJ2-7; either TRBD1 or TRBD2 may fit D (5 bases each). TRBJ2-5 explains the end of the DNA better; the J call may be wrong. Germline CDR1 reads SEHNR; CDR2 reads FQNEAQ (reference sequence). This CDR3 is built from 14 residues. The CDR3 DNA is TGTGCCAGCAGCTCGGGACGGAAAAAGGGGACCCAGTACTTC. It yields the protein CASSSGRKKGTQYF.

Only a few counts were recorded for this clonotype. The gene calls are TRBV20-1 and TRBJ1-2; TRBD1 agrees at 8 bases. V lost 5 bases to trimming and J lost 4 bases; unmatched junction nucleotides: 6. The CDR3 consists of 13 residues. Germline V lookup: CDR1 DFQATT, CDR2 SNEGSKA (reference sequence). Here the CDR3 DNA reads TGCAGTGCTGCTTCCGGGACAGGCTATGGCTACACCTTC. Translated: CSAASGTGYGYTF.

This chain connects TRBV27 to TRBJ2-5; D tentatively fits TRBD1 or TRBD2 (5 bases each). CDR1 and CDR2 from the germline V gene are MNHEY and SMNVEV (reference sequence). V lost 3 bases, J lost 5 bases, and 16 bases lay in between. CDR3 length equals 15 residues. The CDR3 loop is CASSFRGLEGETQYF. CDR3 in DNA: TGTGCCAGCAGTTTTCGGGGCCTCGAGGGGGAGACCCAGTACTTC.

CDR3 sequence reads: CASSVNRGLQPQHF. CDR3 bases: TGTGCCAGCAGTGTCAACAGGGGCCTCCAGCCCCAGCATTTT. The V gene is TRBV27, the J gene TRBJ1-5, with TRBD1 matching over 7 bases. This CDR3 has 14 amino acids. The V and J ends lost 5 bases and 7 bases, in that order; junction bases with no gene match: 8. Germline CDR1 MNHEY, CDR2 SMNVEV (reference sequence).

As to this clonotype: An end of the junction differs from the germline gene, which may be a read error. J is TRBJ1-5 and V is TRBV20-1, with TRBD1 identical over 10 bases. CDR1 is DFQATT and CDR2 is SNEGSKA in the germline V gene (reference sequence). The CDR3 has 13 residues. The CDR3 reads CSARGTGEGPQHF. DNA for the CDR3: TGTAGTGCTAGGGGGACAGGGGAAGGTCCCCAGCATTTT.

The table lists this clonotype with a count of one. CDR3 sequence reads: CASRPRIRGANVLTF. The CDR3 nucleotides read TGTGCCAGCAGACCCCGGATAAGGGGGGCCAACGTCCTGACTTTC. The V call is TRBV12-3 or TRBV12-4, the J call TRBJ2-6; D not certain. The CDR3 covers 15 residues. The V and J ends lost 6 bases and 4 bases respectively, with 13 bases between them.

This clonotype was found a few times. The rearrangement links TRBV6-1 to TRBJ2-3; 11 bases agree with TRBD2. CDR3 length: 17 amino acids. V dropped 6 bases and J dropped 4; count of bases not matched to a gene: 12. Looked up from germline, CDR1 is MNHNS and CDR2 is SASEGT. For the CDR3, the DNA is TGTGCCAGCAGGATTAGCGGGGGGGCCGGGGGAGCAGATACGCAGTATTTT. It specifies CASRISGGAGGADTQYF.